The T cell receptor beta chain described here comes from a study of T cell changes during pregnancy in multiple sclerosis. This table comes from immunoSEQ multiplex PCR, and its TCRdb copy is limited to in-frame clones, with some not included. The profile covers roughly 72,000 clones, with 85% to 95% appearing a single time and less than 0.15% taken by the ten largest. The CDR3 is 17 amino acids. CDR1 and CDR2 (germline): MDHEN, SYDVKM. V lost 4 bases, J lost 7 bases, and 14 bases stayed unmatched. This clonotype was sampled from a female donor with multiple sclerosis, enrolled in a pregnancy study. This specimen consisted of CD4+ T cells from peripheral blood mononuclear cells, obtained after pregnancy. The rearrangement joins TRBV28 to TRBJ1-4, with 8 bases aligning to TRBD1. The CDR3 sequence: CASSSHRDRGPGEKLFF. The CDR3 nucleotides read TGTGCCAGCAGTTCCCACCGAGACAGGGGCCCGGGTGAAAAACTGTTTTTT.